This is a list of T cell receptor beta chains from one sample in a study of blood T cell repertoires in COVID-19. Clones were read by immunoSEQ multiplex PCR, and TCRdb kept only the in-frame ones, dropping some. Of approximately 460,000 clones listed, 85% to 90% are singletons. The sample taken for sequencing was peripheral blood. The receptors stem from a man in his late teens or twenties with COVID-19, enrolled during active disease. CDR3s include the opening cysteine and the closing phenylalanine or tryptophan. A D gene is named only where the DNA matches it firmly. Only some rows state a clone size, as once, few, many or a class for expanded clones.

v_call: TRBV18
d_call: NA
clone_size: NA
j_call: TRBJ1-1
cdr3_aa: CASSPLRGDTEAFF
cdr3_nt: TGTGCCAGCTCACCACTCAGGGGAGACACTGAAGCTTTCTTT

v_call: TRBV4-1
d_call: NA
clone_size: NA
j_call: TRBJ2-7
cdr3_aa: CASSQSQVSYEQYF
cdr3_nt: TGCGCCAGCAGCCAAAGCCAGGTCTCCTACGAGCAGTACTTC

v_call: TRBV19
d_call: NA
clone_size: NA
j_call: TRBJ1-2
cdr3_aa: CASSQDSNYGYTF
cdr3_nt: TGTGCCAGTAGTCAGGACAGTAACTATGGCTACACCTTC

v_call: TRBV6-6
d_call: NA
clone_size: NA
j_call: TRBJ2-1
cdr3_aa: CASSDGEVNEQFF
cdr3_nt: TGTGCCAGCAGCGACGGGGAGGTCAATGAGCAGTTCTTC

v_call: TRBV10-3
d_call: NA
clone_size: NA
j_call: TRBJ1-6
cdr3_aa: CAISEKGRLDSPLHF
cdr3_nt: TGTGCCATCAGTGAGAAGGGGAGGTTGGATTCACCCCTCCACTTT

v_call: TRBV19
d_call: NA
clone_size: NA
j_call: TRBJ2-2
cdr3_aa: CASSIRESTGELFF
cdr3_nt: TGTGCCAGTAGTATCCGGGAATCCACCGGGGAGCTGTTTTTT

v_call: TRBV6-5
d_call: NA
clone_size: once
j_call: TRBJ1-2
cdr3_aa: CASSYDTNYGYTF
cdr3_nt: TGTGCCAGCAGTTACGACACTAACTATGGCTACACCTTC

v_call: TRBV9
d_call: NA
clone_size: NA
j_call: TRBJ2-2
cdr3_aa: CASSRATGLNTGELFF
cdr3_nt: TGTGCCAGCAGTAGGGCTACGGGGTTGAACACCGGGGAGCTGTTTTTT

v_call: TRBV18
d_call: TRBD1
clone_size: NA
j_call: TRBJ2-5
cdr3_aa: CASSPGQGIQETQYF
cdr3_nt: TGTGCCAGCTCACCAGGACAGGGGATTCAAGAGACCCAGTACTTC

v_call: TRBV2
d_call: TRBD2
clone_size: NA
j_call: TRBJ2-7
cdr3_aa: CASFGIRGVGEQYF
cdr3_nt: TGTGCCAGCTTCGGGATACGGGGGGTCGGAGAGCAGTACTTC

v_call: TRBV25-1
d_call: TRBD1
clone_size: NA
j_call: TRBJ1-1
cdr3_aa: CASSELDRDTEAFF
cdr3_nt: TGTGCCAGCAGTGAATTGGACAGGGACACTGAAGCTTTCTTT

v_call: TRBV5-4
d_call: TRBD2
clone_size: NA
j_call: TRBJ2-7
cdr3_aa: CASSLPGLAGAEQYF
cdr3_nt: TGTGCCAGCAGCTTGCCGGGACTAGCGGGGGCCGAGCAGTACTTC

v_call: TRBV11-2
d_call: TRBD1
clone_size: NA
j_call: TRBJ2-5
cdr3_aa: CASSSRRDSVQETQYF
cdr3_nt: TGTGCCAGCAGCTCGAGACGGGACAGTGTCCAAGAGACCCAGTACTTC

v_call: TRBV6-5
d_call: TRBD1
clone_size: NA
j_call: TRBJ1-2
cdr3_aa: CASSSQPQGVPYGYTF
cdr3_nt: TGTGCCAGCAGTTCCCAACCACAGGGGGTTCCTTATGGCTACACCTTC

v_call: TRBV7-6
d_call: NA
clone_size: NA
j_call: TRBJ1-1
cdr3_aa: CASSPGEGGTEAFF
cdr3_nt: TGTGCCAGCAGCCCCGGGGAGGGAGGGACTGAAGCTTTCTTT

v_call: TRBV7-8
d_call: NA
clone_size: NA
j_call: TRBJ2-2
cdr3_aa: CASSLSVAGELFF
cdr3_nt: TGTGCCAGCAGCTTATCGGTTGCCGGGGAGCTGTTTTTT